Listed here are 29 T cell receptor beta chains from one sample, sequenced in a study of T-cell reconstitution after alpha-beta-depleted transplantation in children. A library of TCRbeta sequences, prepared with unique molecular identifiers, was generated. From the PCR reads, TCRdb called clonotypes with MiXCR, one entry per CDR3 protein. The sample holds fewer than 250,000 distinct CDR3 sequences, more than 15% seen once. Sequencing was performed on PBMCs, mostly from graft donor cells, taken 360 days after TCRalphabeta/CD19-depleted stem cell transplant. All receptors derive from a male patient between 2 and 10 years old who had a stem cell transplant for acute lymphoblastic leukemia, so the T cells may come from the graft donor.

In this sample, this clonotype turned up a few times. V is TRBV11-2 and J is TRBJ2-3; D unclear. Germline assignment: CDR1 SGHAT and CDR2 FQNNGV. This CDR3 spans 19 amino acids. Trimming removed 4 bases at V and 6 bases at J, with 29 bases between. CDR3: CASSSTRAVAERTTDTQYF. In DNA form, the CDR3 reads TGTGCCAGCAGCTCTACCCGGGCGGTTGCGGAACGGACCACGGATACGCAGTATTTT.

The J gene is TRBJ2-7, the V gene TRBV6-2 or TRBV6-3; 7 bases agree with TRBD2. The CDR3 extends over 14 amino acids. Germline lookup yields CDR1 MNHEY and CDR2 SVGEGT. Trimming took 6 bases from V and 0 from J; bases not matched to a gene: 5. CDR3 nucleotides: TGTGCCAGCAGACGCGGGACTACCTCCTACGAGCAGTACTTC. Its translation is CASRRGTTSYEQYF.

The chain employs TRBV29-1 and TRBJ1-5, with 9 bases aligning to TRBD1. The junction had 11 bases not matched to a gene; V was cut back by 5 bases and J by 0 bases. The CDR3 covers 17 residues. CDR1 and CDR2 from the germline V gene are SQVTM and ANQGSEA. The chain's CDR3 is CSVRRDRVSYSNQPQHF. CDR3 nucleotides: TGCAGCGTTAGAAGGGACAGGGTCTCTTATAGCAATCAGCCCCAGCATTTT. Full variable domain (missing parts from reference TRBV29-1 and TRBJ1-5): SAVISQKPSRDICQRGTSLTIQCQVDSQVTMMFWYRQQPGQSLTLIATANQGSEATYESGFVIDKFPISRPNLTFSTLTVSNMSPEDSSIYLCSVRRDRVSYSNQPQHFGDGTRLSIL.

The CDR3 nucleotides are TGTGCCAGCTCGAATTACAGGTCCCCAAAGGGCCACACCTTC. Translation gives CASSNYRSPKGHTF. The rearrangement uses TRBV18 and TRBJ1-2; tentative D call: TRBD1 (5 bases). Trimming stripped 6 bases from V and 12 bases from J, with 23 bases between. Per germline, CDR1 KGHSH and CDR2 LQKENI. CDR3 length: 14 amino acids.

This chain joins TRBV20-1 and TRBJ1-5; D is perhaps TRBD1 (6 bases). V was pared by 3 bases and J by 8 bases, with 20 bases between. The CDR3 spans 15 residues. Germline CDR1 reads DFQATT; CDR2 reads SNEGSKA (reference sequence). In nucleotides, the CDR3 is TGCAGTGCTAGTGAGGGGGTAAGGGATCACAAGCCCCAGCATTTT. This codes for CSASEGVRDHKPQHF.

This clonotype has ten or more counts. The V gene is TRBV20-1, the J gene TRBJ2-2; D unresolved. V was clipped by 5 bases and J by 6 bases, with 10 bases between them. The CDR3 length is 12 residues. Germline V gene data show CDR1 as DFQATT and CDR2 as SNEGSKA (reference sequence). The CDR3 bases are TGCAGTGCTCCATTTGGCCCCGGGGAGCTGTTTTTT. As protein: CSAPFGPGELFF.

This clonotype appeared a few times. J is TRBJ1-1 and V is TRBV29-1, with D perhaps TRBD1 (6 bases). Deletions cut 4 bases from V and 3 bases from J, with 12 bases between. The CDR3 is made up of 13 amino acids. The germline CDR1 and CDR2 sequences are SQVTM and ANQGSEA. The CDR3 nucleotides are TGCAGCGTTGGCAGGGGCCCGGACACTGAAGCTTTCTTT. This sequence encodes CSVGRGPDTEAFF.

This clonotype has just a few counts. The chain couples TRBV7-2 to TRBJ2-7; 8 nucleotides line up with TRBD2. Germline CDR1 is SGHTA and CDR2 is FQGNSA. The CDR3 is 15 amino acids. V lost 2 bases to trimming and J lost 1 base; unmatched junction nucleotides: 4. CDR3 sequence (DNA): TGTGCCAGCAGCTTAATGGGCGGGGGGTCCTACGAGCAGTACTTC. Protein product: CASSLMGGGSYEQYF.

This clonotype has a count of ten or more. The chain uses TRBV6-1 and TRBJ2-1; TRBD2 matches at 13 bases. CDR3 length equals 16 residues. Germline-derived CDR1 and CDR2 are MNHNS and SASEGT. After removal of 6 bases from V and 0 bases from J, the junction contained 2 bases not matched to a gene. Written as DNA, the CDR3 is TGTGCCAGCAGGGGGACTAGCGGGGACTCCTACAATGAGCAGTTCTTC. Protein: CASRGTSGDSYNEQFF.

The chain links TRBV6-1 to TRBJ2-1, with D perhaps TRBD1 (6 bases). V gave up 8 bases and J gave up 7 bases, with 18 bases separating them. The CDR3 sequence is 14 residues long. CDR1 is MNHNS, CDR2 SASEGT, per germline. The CDR3 DNA reads as TGTGCCAGCGCCGAAACCGGGACAAAAAATGAGCAGTTCTTC. It encodes CASAETGTKNEQFF.

This clonotype was counted at least ten times. The CDR3 region has the DNA TGTGCCACTCGGGGGCAGGGGCCTCACTCCTACGAGCAGTACTTC. It encodes CATRGQGPHSYEQYF. The genes are TRBV7-9 and TRBJ2-7; D may match TRBD1 or TRBD2 (6 bases each). The CDR3 consists of 15 residues. Germline V gene sequence: CDR1 SEHNR, CDR2 FQNEAQ (reference sequence). Between the trimmed V and J ends, which lost 10 bases and 0 bases, there was a span of 19 bases.

The V gene is TRBV10-2, the J gene TRBJ2-1; TRBD2 matches at 10 bases. CDR3 size: 13 residues. Germline V lookup: CDR1 WSHSY, CDR2 SAAADI. Trimming removed 6 bases from V and 4 bases from J; junction bases left unmatched: 0. In DNA form, the CDR3 reads TGCGCCAGCAGACTAGCGGGATACAATGAGCAGTTCTTC. It translates to CASRLAGYNEQFF.

This clonotype was recorded at least ten times. The chain joins TRBV10-3 to TRBJ1-1; TRBD1 might be the D (6 bases). Germline CDR1 is ENHRY and CDR2 is SYGVKD. V was shortened by 10 bases and J by 3 bases, with 15 bases between the two germline ends. This CDR3 has 13 residues. CDR3 residues: CATTGNWDTEAFF. The CDR3 DNA reads as TGTGCCACCACAGGGAATTGGGACACTGAAGCTTTCTTT.

This clonotype was counted only a few times. This sequence joins TRBV19 and TRBJ1-2; possible D gene TRBD1, 6 bases. Trimming stripped 9 bases from V and 4 bases from J, with 15 bases between. Germline CDR1 and CDR2: LNHDA and SQIVND (reference sequence). This CDR3 has 13 residues. This CDR3 is CASAFRDTYGYTF. The CDR3 DNA follows: TGTGCCAGCGCATTCCGGGACACCTATGGCTACACCTTC.

This clonotype was detected only a few times. The rearrangement joins TRBV29-1 to TRBJ2-7; 12 bases match TRBD1. Germline V gene data show CDR1 as SQVTM and CDR2 as ANQGSEA. V lost 6 bases, J lost 3 bases, and 3 bases stayed unmatched. This CDR3 has 13 amino acids. The CDR3 bases are TGCAGCGTGGGACAGGGGGCTTTCTACGAGCAGTACTTC. Its protein is CSVGQGAFYEQYF.

The chain recombines TRBV30 with TRBJ2-3, with 14 positions matching TRBD2. The CDR3 totals 17 residues. V shed 2 bases, J shed 8 bases, and the junction held 12 bases outside the gene matches. CDR1 is GTSNPN and CDR2 is SVGIG in the germline V gene (reference sequence). The DNA of the CDR3 is TGTGCCTGGAGTTCCTCAGGGACTAGCGGGAGCACGGGTACGCAGTATTTT. Translated, it gives CAWSSSGTSGSTGTQYF. Complete variable domain (other parts from reference TRBV30 and TRBJ2-3): SQTIHQWPATLVQPVGSPLSLECTVEGTSNPNLYWYRQAAGRGLQLLFYSVGIGQISSEVPQNLSASRPQDRQFILSSKKLLLSDSGFYLCAWSSSGTSGSTGTQYFGPGTRLTVL.

The chain is built from TRBV20-1 and TRBJ1-5, with 10 bases matching TRBD1. This CDR3 has 13 amino acids. The ends lost 4 bases at V and 6 bases at J; junction bases unmatched: 3. Germline CDR1 DFQATT, CDR2 SNEGSKA (reference sequence). CDR3 in DNA: TGCAGTGCTAAGACAGGGGGCCCTCAGCCCCAGCATTTT. Translated, it gives CSAKTGGPQPQHF.

A few counts support this clonotype. The chain carries TRBV5-1 and TRBJ2-1, with D perhaps matching TRBD2 (6 bases). Between the trimmed V and J ends, which lost 0 bases and 2 bases, there was a span of 15 bases. The CDR3 totals 17 residues. Germline values: CDR1 SGHRS, CDR2 YFSETQ. CDR3 DNA: TGCGCCAGCAGCTTGGGGAGCTTAGCGGACACCTACAATGAGCAGTTCTTC. As protein: CASSLGSLADTYNEQFF.

This clonotype was detected only a few times. This chain joins TRBV4-3 and TRBJ1-6; 7 bases line up with TRBD1. The CDR3 is made up of 14 amino acids. Trimming cost V 2 bases and J 10 bases; bases outside gene matches: 5. Germline-derived CDR1 and CDR2 are LGHNA and YSLEER. CDR3 sequence reads: CASSQQGVGSPLHF. The CDR3 DNA is TGCGCCAGCAGCCAACAGGGGGTGGGCTCACCCCTCCACTTT.

For the CDR3, the DNA is TGTGCCAGCAGCCCTAGGGGGCAGCGAATGAACACTGAAGCTTTCTTT. This gives the protein CASSPRGQRMNTEAFF. The chain has TRBV11-2 and TRBJ1-1; 7 bases match TRBD1. V dropped 5 bases and J dropped 0; count of bases not matched to a gene: 9. The CDR3 spans 16 residues. Germline CDR1 reads SGHAT; CDR2 reads FQNNGV.

This clonotype was seen only a few times. The chain uses TRBV2 and TRBJ2-7, with D perhaps TRBD1 or TRBD2 (5 bases each). V lost 2 bases, J lost 3 bases, and 17 bases lay in between. Germline CDR1 reads SNHLY; CDR2 reads FYNNEI. The CDR3 has 16 amino acids. The CDR3 is CASSEFGGLPFYEQYF. CDR3 coding DNA: TGTGCCAGCAGTGAATTTGGGGGATTACCTTTCTACGAGCAGTACTTC.

V gene TRBV4-2 combines with J gene TRBJ2-3, with D possibly matching TRBD2 (5 bases). This CDR3 is 14 amino acids long. Germline loops: CDR1 LGHNA, CDR2 YNFKEQ. The germline V and J ends were trimmed by 1 base and 4 bases, with 9 bases remaining between them. CDR3 in amino acids: CASSQGGLADTQYF. The CDR3 DNA is TGTGCCAGCAGCCAAGGCGGGCTAGCAGATACGCAGTATTTT.

This clonotype was found a few times. The CDR3 bases are TGCGCCAGCAGCCGGATTTTGACAGGGCAGAACACTGAAGCTTTCTTT. It translates to CASSRILTGQNTEAFF. The rearrangement uses TRBV5-1 and TRBJ1-1; 7 bases match TRBD1. Germline V gives CDR1 SGHRS, CDR2 YFSETQ. Trimming at V came to 4 bases and at J to 1 base, leaving 10 bases not matched to a gene. This CDR3 spans 16 amino acids.

This clonotype has a handful of counts. J is TRBJ2-5 and V is TRBV3-1; D may be TRBD2 (6 bases). The length of the CDR3 is 16 residues. Germline lookup yields CDR1 LGHDT and CDR2 YNNKEL (reference sequence). Trimming removed 7 bases from V and 1 base from J, with 19 bases in between. This CDR3 is CASTKGPGLSQETQYF. The DNA for the CDR3 is TGTGCCAGCACCAAAGGGCCGGGACTTTCCCAAGAGACCCAGTACTTC.

The V and J genes are TRBV4-2 and TRBJ2-3, with D perhaps TRBD2 (6 bases). The CDR3 is 16 amino acids. The V end was cut by 1 base, the J end by 4 bases, with 15 bases between. Germline CDR1 LGHNA, CDR2 YNFKEQ. The CDR3 region has the DNA TGTGCCAGCAGCCAAGCGGCCAGCGGGTACCCAGATACGCAGTATTTT. Translated: CASSQAASGYPDTQYF.

The chain couples TRBV7-2 to TRBJ2-5; 13 nucleotides agree with TRBD2. The V and J ends lost 1 base and 4 bases, in that order; junction bases with no gene match: 6. The CDR3 spans 17 residues. Germline V lookup: CDR1 SGHTA, CDR2 FQGNSA. CDR3 in amino acids: CASSLGSGLAGAETQYF. The CDR3 DNA reads TGTGCCAGCAGCTTAGGGAGCGGACTAGCGGGGGCAGAGACCCAGTACTTC.

The chain links TRBV24-1 to TRBJ1-2; maybe TRBD1 (5 bases). The CDR3 is 13 amino acids. With 10 bases removed from V and 0 bases from J, the gap between germline ends came to 11 bases. Looked up from germline, CDR1 is KGHDR and CDR2 is SFDVKD. The CDR3, as DNA: TGTGCCACTTTGGACACTTCTAACTATGGCTACACCTTC. Translation gives CATLDTSNYGYTF.

This clonotype occurred a few times. CDR3 nucleotides: TGCAGCGTTGAAGATCGGACTAGCGGAGCCTACAATGAGCAGTTCTTC. This translates into CSVEDRTSGAYNEQFF. The chain recombines TRBV29-1 with TRBJ2-1; 10 nucleotides agree with TRBD2. There are 16 residues in the CDR3. The germline V gene encodes CDR1 SQVTM and CDR2 ANQGSEA. Trimming at V came to 0 bases and at J to 2 bases, leaving 4 bases not matched to a gene.

The CDR3 reads CSVAGQGNTEAFF. In nucleotides, the CDR3 is TGCAGCGTCGCGGGACAAGGGAACACTGAAGCTTTCTTT. This rearrangement joins TRBV29-1 to TRBJ1-1, with a tentative D call TRBD1 (6 bases). CDR1 and CDR2 from the germline V gene are SQVTM and ANQGSEA. V was pared by 6 bases and J by 1 base, with 12 bases between. CDR3 length: 13 residues.